These 11 T cell receptor beta chains were sequenced from one sample in a study of CD8 T cells in ankylosing spondylitis. TCRdb called the 5' RACE reads again in MiXCR, with one record for every CDR3 protein. The profile shows some 840,000 distinct CDR3 sequences, approximately 12% of them singletons. Findings of the study overall: Made up of about eight highly homologous variants, a TCR beta motif appeared characteristic of ankylosing spondylitis blood.

For these TCRs, the target antigens are not known. Input material: blood, either unsorted or a sorted T cell fraction (not recorded which). The receptors shown here come from a male donor with ankylosing spondylitis.

This clonotype was detected only a few times. The chain recombines TRBV7-2 with TRBJ1-6; D is ambiguous. Per germline, CDR1 SGHTA and CDR2 FQGNSA. CDR3 size: 17 residues. V was pared by 8 bases and J by 0 bases, with 17 bases between. CDR3 region: CASSLRTVSSYNSPLHF. The CDR3 nucleotides read TGTGCCAGCTCCCTTAGGACGGTTAGCTCCTATAATTCACCCCTCCACTTT. Filled out from reference TRBV7-2 and TRBJ1-6, the complete variable domain reads GAGVSQSPSNKVTEKGKDVELRCDPISGHTALYWYRQSLGQGLEFLIYFQGNSAPDKSGLPSDRFSAERTGGSVSTLTIQRTQQEDSAVYLCASSLRTVSSYNSPLHFGNGTRLTVT.

This clonotype was picked up many times. The V call is TRBV5-5, the J call TRBJ2-5, with D uncertain. The length of the CDR3 is 13 residues. Trimming removed 2 bases at V and 5 bases at J, with 10 bases between. CDR1 is SGHKS, CDR2 YYEKEE, per germline (reference sequence). The CDR3 DNA sequence: TGTGCCAGCAGCTTAAGTAGTATTGAGACCCAGTACTTC. Its protein product is CASSLSSIETQYF.

The chain is built from TRBV6-2 or TRBV6-3 and TRBJ2-5; unclear D gene. CDR1 is MNHEY, CDR2 SVGEGT, per germline. The CDR3 covers 13 residues. Between the trimmed V and J ends, which lost 6 bases and 5 bases, there was a span of 13 bases. CDR3 sequence: CASSRQAFETQYF. The DNA of the CDR3 is TGTGCCAGCAGCCGCCAGGCGTTCGAGACCCAGTACTTC.

This clonotype was recorded a few times. The chain recombines TRBV2 with TRBJ2-1; the match to TRBD2 covers 12 bases. Germline CDR1 and CDR2: SNHLY and FYNNEI. The CDR3 is made up of 14 amino acids. J was trimmed by 8 bases and V by 7 bases; bases with no gene match: 6. The CDR3 here is CASTRLAGDHEQFF. CDR3 DNA sequence: TGTGCCAGCACCCGACTAGCGGGAGATCATGAGCAGTTCTTC.

This chain links TRBV7-6 with TRBJ1-1; a possible D gene is TRBD1 (5 bases). CDR3 length equals 13 residues. Between the trimmed V and J ends, which lost 5 bases and 6 bases, there was a span of 13 bases. Per germline, CDR1 SGHVS and CDR2 FNYEAQ. CDR3 protein: CASSADRGSEAFF. The CDR3 nucleotides read TGTGCCAGCAGCGCCGACAGAGGATCTGAAGCTTTCTTT.

This clonotype was seen only a few times. The J gene is TRBJ2-1, the V gene TRBV4-2; 9 bases are a match to TRBD2. CDR3 length: 16 residues. Germline CDR1 and CDR2: LGHNA and YNFKEQ. Trimming at V came to 4 bases and at J to 2 bases, leaving 6 bases not matched to a gene. CDR3 protein: CASSPLAGVAYNEQFF. In DNA, the CDR3 is TGTGCCAGCAGCCCATTAGCGGGGGTGGCCTACAATGAGCAGTTCTTC.

The chain couples TRBV5-1 to TRBJ2-3, with D maybe TRBD2 (5 bases). CDR1 is SGHRS and CDR2 is YFSETQ in the germline V gene. CDR3 length: 18 residues. Trimming cost V 4 bases and J 3 bases, with 24 bases left between them. The CDR3 here is CASSPLVYLGTSTDTQYF. For the CDR3, the DNA is TGCGCCAGCAGCCCTCTCGTGTACCTAGGAACTAGTACAGATACGCAGTATTTT.

This rearrangement joins TRBV11-2 to TRBJ1-1; D remains ambiguous. Looked up from germline, CDR1 is SGHAT and CDR2 is FQNNGV. The CDR3 has 13 amino acids. Trimming left V 5 bases short and J 7 bases short, with 14 bases between. CDR3 in DNA: TGTGCCAGCAGCGATCGTCCCATAAGTGAAGCTTTCTTT. Its protein is CASSDRPISEAFF.

The chain couples TRBV5-5 to TRBJ2-3, with 8 nucleotides matching TRBD2. The V and J ends lost 0 bases and 1 base, in that order; junction bases with no gene match: 4. CDR3 size: 16 residues. The V gene's germline CDR1 is SGHKS and CDR2 YYEKEE (reference sequence). In DNA form, the CDR3 reads TGTGCCAGCAGCTTGGAGCCGGGAGGGGGCACAGATACGCAGTATTTT. This translates into CASSLEPGGGTDTQYF.

This clonotype was observed a handful of times. J is TRBJ2-5 and V is TRBV18; tentatively, D is TRBD2 (6 bases). With 2 bases removed from V and 2 bases from J, the gap between germline ends came to 12 bases. Germline V gene lookup returns CDR1 KGHSH and CDR2 LQKENI. This CDR3 comprises 15 residues. The CDR3 region is CASSPLKRAQETQYF. The DNA for the CDR3 is TGTGCCAGCTCACCATTGAAGCGGGCACAAGAGACCCAGTACTTC.

The chain combines TRBV7-8 with TRBJ1-2; no definite D call. With 5 bases removed from V and 4 bases from J, the gap between germline ends came to 14 bases. The length of the CDR3 is 14 residues. Germline CDR1 reads SGHVS; CDR2 reads FQNEAQ. The CDR3, as DNA: TGTGCCAGCAGCCGGAATGGCATCGCCTATGGCTACACCTTC. Translation gives CASSRNGIAYGYTF.